A selection of T cell receptor beta chains follows, all from one sample in a study of STAT5B mutations in CD4+ large granular lymphocyte leukemia. Assay: immunoSEQ multiplex PCR; the TCRdb copy retains only in-frame clones and omits some. This sample has about 40,000 clones, with more than 80% found just once. The sequenced material came from CD4+ T cells from blood buffy coats. All receptors come from a human donor in good health. Each CDR3 is given without its conserved first and last residue. For some rows the clone size is stated as once, few or many, or as a class when expanded; others skip it.

v_call,clone_size,cdr3_aa
TRBV2,few,ASSERGTGERISYNEQF
TRBV11-1,-,ASSGGSGSVAKNIQY
TRBV5-4,-,ASSLKLAGAYEQY
TRBV2,-,ASRVSGGPTDTQY
TRBV11-1,-,ASSFRWTANSPLH
TRBV7-9,once,ASSFSGEKQF
TRBV5-1,-,ASSLSANEKLF
TRBV19,-,ASSPSGGNTDTQY
TRBV19,-,ASSIQGTGSEAF
TRBV6-5,-,ASSSRYEQY
TRBV14,-,ASSQTGKSYEQY
TRBV19,-,ASTPGTSGGANEQY
TRBV2,-,ASSEEASGAQETQY
TRBV7-2,-,ASSLSGTSVHNEQF
TRBV12-5,once,ASGFVGGANTGELF
TRBV27,-,ASSFSWTGVSYEQY
TRBV27,-,ASSLLPLGEKLF
TRBV7-3,-,ASSEGGPVYEQY
TRBV6-5,-,ASSDTGQRNQPQH
TRBV7-9,-,ASSLVISGDTEAF
TRBV23-1,once,ARDHGQGNQPQH
TRBV19,-,ASSIPRTSGYEQY
TRBV19,-,ASSMAGTSGTYEQY
TRBV11-2,-,ASRLPGGSRTEAF
TRBV9,-,ASSHTEGWGEQF
TRBV10-3,-,AIKWTSGSDEQF
TRBV2,few,ASSRLDANTGELF
TRBV5-8,-,ASSLAGAYNSPLH
TRBV10-3,-,AISPTEREDYEQY
TRBV6-6,-,ASSPPRAGELF
TRBV2,few,ASTAVSGANVLT
TRBV4-1,-,ASSQFLGPNTEAF
TRBV19,-,RAGEDYGYT
TRBV30,-,AWTKLGNGYT
TRBV5-6,-,ASSSPGQGPREQF
TRBV27,-,ASSLNPTGSYGYT
TRBV5-1,-,ASSSSRGITAGELF
TRBV7-6,-,ASSLLGTLPHYGYT
TRBV19,-,ASRSLAGLSSYNEQF
TRBV27,-,ASGTSGGWEQF
TRBV7-9,-,ASSLDASLSEAF
TRBV7-9,-,ASSHSLGLLNQPQH
TRBV7-9,once,ASSPRLAGNTYNEQF
TRBV5-1,-,ASSLRGRDYEQY
TRBV2,-,ASSGETTSTDTQY